This T cell receptor beta chain was retrieved from a study of T cells in Graves' hyperthyroidism and ophthalmopathy. Amplification of TCR beta CDR3 regions used RNA as the template. The HTBI primer set was used in a first-round RT-PCR of the TCR CDR3. From the multiplex PCR reads, TCRdb called clonotypes with MiXCR, one entry per CDR3 protein. The sample carries around 600,000 distinct CDR3 sequences, 45% recorded once. In the case of this clonotype: The DNA is left out, because the CDR3 cannot be placed on it with certainty; the CDR3 is given as TCRdb lists it.

This clonotype was obtained from an adult man with Graves' disease, either hyperthyroidism or ophthalmopathy (not recorded which). The specimen sequenced was peripheral blood or thyroid tissue (not recorded which).

CDR3: CASSTTGEPVMKNCFF. V usage is TRBV2 and J usage is TRBJ1-4; the table assigns TRBD1, which was not confirmed against the DNA. Germline CDR1 and CDR2: SNHLY and FYNNEI. The CDR3 spans 16 residues, counting both ends.